These 30 T cell receptor beta chains originate from one sample sequenced in a study of shared clonotypes between healthy human individuals. Sequenced by immunoSEQ multiplex PCR; TCRdb stores in-frame clones only, minus some. This sample has about 460,000 clones, with roughly four fifths found just once. The specimen was PBMCs. The receptors stem from a woman in her thirties or forties in good health. Some clones in this sample may be carry-over from other donors' samples.

The chain links TRBV29-1 to TRBJ2-3, with TRBD2 matching 14 bases. This CDR3 contains 18 residues. Germline V gene sequence: CDR1 SQVTM, CDR2 ANQGSEA. V lost 3 bases to trimming and J lost 2 bases; unmatched junction nucleotides: 10. The CDR3 reads CSVEGRTSGRSPTDTQYF. CDR3 sequence (DNA): TGCAGCGTTGAGGGGAGGACTAGCGGGAGGTCCCCCACAGATACGCAGTATTTT.

This clone was seen once. This chain links TRBV4-3 with TRBJ2-1; D may be TRBD2 (5 bases). The CDR3 has 16 residues. CDR1 is LGHNA, CDR2 YSLEER, per germline. V was clipped by 0 bases and J by 0 bases, with 9 bases between them. CDR3 coding DNA: TGCGCCAGCAGCCAAGAGGGAGAACGCTCCTACAATGAGCAGTTCTTC. Residues: CASSQEGERSYNEQFF.

In the case of this clone: Because the CDR3 is missing its conserved closing phenylalanine or tryptophan, this is likely a read error. V is TRBV7-2 and J is TRBJ2-2, with D possibly TRBD2 on 6 matching bases. The CDR3 totals 16 residues. The germline CDR1 and CDR2 sequences are SGHTA and FQGNSA. V shed 5 bases and J shed 0 bases, with 13 bases lying between them. The CDR3 protein is CASSPGLNTNTGELFS. In DNA form, the CDR3 reads TGTGCCAGCAGCCCGGGACTCAATACGAACACCGGGGAGCTGTTTTCT.

This chain uses TRBV10-3 with TRBJ2-1; no reliable D call. Trimming took 3 bases from V and 6 from J, leaving 6 bases between them. The CDR3 is 12 residues long. In germline, CDR1 is ENHRY, CDR2 SYGVKD. The CDR3 DNA reads TGTGCCATCAGTGACTTAATCAATGAGCAGTTCTTC. Translating gives CAISDLINEQFF.

The chain employs TRBV7-9 and TRBJ2-3, with 8 bases identical to TRBD2. The germline gives CDR1 SEHNR, CDR2 FQNEAQ (reference sequence). V dropped 4 bases and J dropped 3; count of bases not matched to a gene: 9. The CDR3 extends over 16 amino acids. The CDR3 protein is CASSSGAQRETDTQYF. In DNA form, the CDR3 reads TGTGCCAGCAGCTCTGGGGCCCAGCGGGAGACAGATACGCAGTATTTT.

The genes are TRBV28 and TRBJ2-1; TRBD1 matches at 9 bases. The V segment lost 3 bases and the J segment 7 bases; nucleotides outside the gene matches: 10. This CDR3 comprises 16 residues. Germline V gene lookup returns CDR1 MDHEN and CDR2 SYDVKM. The CDR3 DNA reads TGTGCCAGCAGTTTCCCCGGGACAGGGCGAGGGAATGAGCAGTTCTTC. Protein: CASSFPGTGRGNEQFF. Full variable domain (rest looked up from reference TRBV28 and TRBJ2-1): DVKVTQSSRYLVKRTGEKVFLECVQDMDHENMFWYRQDPGLGLRLIYFSYDVKMKEKGDIPEGYSVSREKKERFSLILESASTNQTSMYLCASSFPGTGRGNEQFFGPGTRLTVL.

The genes are TRBV6-6 and TRBJ1-1, with unresolved D. Germline loops: CDR1 MNHNY, CDR2 SVGAGI (reference sequence). The ends were cut back, 4 bases at V and 0 bases at J, with 15 bases in the middle. The CDR3 totals 16 residues. The CDR3 region has the DNA TGTGCCAGCAGTTGGAAATCCCTTCTCCTGAACACTGAAGCTTTCTTT. Encoded protein: CASSWKSLLLNTEAFF.

The rearrangement joins TRBV11-2 to TRBJ1-5, with 7 bases aligning to TRBD1. Losses at the gene ends were 5 bases for V and 6 bases for J; bases not matched to a gene: 7. Germline V CDR1 and CDR2: SGHAT, FQNNGV. This CDR3 has 14 amino acids. The CDR3: CASSGEGAGQPQHF. CDR3 bases: TGTGCCAGCAGCGGCGAGGGGGCGGGTCAGCCCCAGCATTTT.

This clone was seen a handful of times. This sequence joins TRBV6-1 and TRBJ2-7; a weak D match, TRBD2 (6 bases). The CDR3 is 15 residues long. Trimming cost V 2 bases and J 0 bases, with 11 bases left between them. Germline CDR1 and CDR2: MNHNS and SASEGT. The CDR3 here is CASSELDGSSYEQYF. In DNA form, the CDR3 reads TGTGCCAGCAGTGAACTGGACGGGAGCTCCTACGAGCAGTACTTC.

The chain links TRBV7-9 to TRBJ2-1, with 8 positions matching TRBD2. Germline V CDR1 and CDR2: SEHNR, FQNEAQ (reference sequence). The V gene end was trimmed by 1 base and the J gene end by 4 bases; junction bases not matched to a gene: 3. The CDR3 length is 15 residues. CDR3 DNA: TGTGCCAGCAGCTTAGAGGGACTAGGGTACAATGAGCAGTTCTTC. Its translation: CASSLEGLGYNEQFF. The entire variable domain, with the rest obtained from reference TRBV7-9 and TRBJ2-1, is as follows: DTGVSQNPRHKITKRGQNVTFRCDPISEHNRLYWYRQTLGQGPEFLTYFQNEAQLEKSRLLSDRFSAERPKGSFSTLEIQRTEQGDSAMYLCASSLEGLGYNEQFFGPGTRLTVL.

In this sample, this clone turned up once. This chain uses TRBV30 with TRBJ2-1; D is perhaps TRBD2 (6 bases). Germline V gene data show CDR1 as GTSNPN and CDR2 as SVGIG (reference sequence). The V end lost 2 bases, the J end lost 7 bases, and 15 bases lay between the germline ends. The CDR3 has 14 amino acids. The CDR3: CAWSRRGGANEQFF. Here the CDR3 DNA reads TGTGCCTGGAGTCGGCGGGGTGGGGCGAATGAGCAGTTCTTC.

The chain has TRBV19 and TRBJ2-7; 8 nucleotides align to TRBD2. The CDR3 is 14 residues long. CDR1 and CDR2 from the germline V gene are LNHDA and SQIVND (reference sequence). V was pared by 4 bases and J by 3 bases, with 5 bases of the junction left unmatched. The CDR3 sequence is CASSTPGGNYEQYF. For the CDR3, the DNA is TGTGCCAGTAGTACCCCGGGGGGGAACTACGAGCAGTACTTC.

This chain connects TRBV7-2 to TRBJ1-2, with no clear D. V lost 7 bases to trimming and J lost 2 bases, with 8 bases between them. Germline values: CDR1 SGHTA, CDR2 FQGNSA. CDR3 size: 12 residues. CDR3 protein: CASTKQNYGYTF. DNA for the CDR3: TGTGCCAGCACGAAACAGAACTATGGCTACACCTTC.

The genes are TRBV7-2 and TRBJ2-7; TRBD2 agrees at 11 bases. The ends lost 4 bases at V and 2 bases at J; junction bases unmatched: 4. Germline V gene lookup returns CDR1 SGHTA and CDR2 FQGNSA. The CDR3 has 15 amino acids. CDR3 protein: CASSSNSGRAYEQYF. CDR3 coding DNA: TGTGCCAGCAGCTCTAATAGCGGGAGGGCCTACGAGCAGTACTTC.

This clone was seen a single time. This chain joins TRBV7-3 and TRBJ1-4, with TRBD1 matching over 7 bases. Germline CDR1 is SGHTA and CDR2 is FQGTGA. Losses at the gene ends were 0 bases for V and 3 bases for J; bases not matched to a gene: 4. The CDR3 consists of 16 residues. The chain's CDR3 is CASSLTQTGSNEKLFF. CDR3 bases: TGTGCCAGCAGCTTAACTCAGACAGGGTCTAATGAAAAACTGTTTTTT.

The genes are TRBV11-2 and TRBJ1-4; 10 bases are a match to TRBD1. The germline V gene has CDR1 SGHAT and CDR2 FQNNGV. The ends lost 0 bases at V and 8 bases at J; junction bases unmatched: 6. The CDR3 is 16 amino acids. The CDR3 sequence: CASSLEGDRGGEKLFF. Here the CDR3 DNA reads TGTGCCAGCAGCTTAGAGGGGGACAGGGGTGGAGAAAAACTGTTTTTT.

In regard to this clone: The same CDR3 also results from other DNA sequences found in this sample. The chain is built from TRBV9 and TRBJ2-1; perhaps TRBD1 as D (5 bases). Germline V gene lookup returns CDR1 SGDLS and CDR2 YYNGEE. This CDR3 has 13 residues. V lost 2 bases, J lost 4 bases, and 7 bases lay in between. The CDR3 coding sequence is TGTGCCAGCAGCGTTGGGGCTTACAATGAGCAGTTCTTC. It specifies CASSVGAYNEQFF.

This chain uses TRBV15 with TRBJ2-7; D not certain. Trimming pared 2 bases from V and 0 bases from J, leaving 11 bases between. The CDR3 covers 15 residues. Germline V gene lookup returns CDR1 LNHNV and CDR2 YYDKDF (reference sequence). The CDR3 DNA sequence: TGTGCCACCAGCAGACCGGATTTAAGCTCCTACGAGCAGTACTTC. Translated, it gives CATSRPDLSSYEQYF.

The chain links TRBV11-2 to TRBJ2-5; tentatively, D is TRBD1 (6 bases). V lost 0 bases to trimming and J lost 0 bases, with 11 bases between them. This CDR3 has 16 amino acids. Germline V CDR1 and CDR2: SGHAT, FQNNGV. CDR3 region: CASSLDVYRDQETQYF. Written as DNA, the CDR3 is TGTGCCAGCAGCTTAGATGTATACAGGGACCAAGAGACCCAGTACTTC.

This CDR3 reads CASSLGPGQKETQYF. CDR3 bases: TGTGCCAGCAGCTTGGGCCCGGGGCAGAAAGAGACCCAGTACTTC. The gene calls are TRBV5-5 and TRBJ2-5, with D perhaps given as TRBD1 or TRBD2 (5 bases each). Germline assignment: CDR1 SGHKS and CDR2 YYEKEE (reference sequence). Trimming pared 0 bases from V and 3 bases from J, leaving 12 bases between. The CDR3 contains 15 residues.

Worth noting for this clone: A much larger clonotype is one base distant, so this may be a read error. This sample also contains other DNA sequences that code for the same CDR3. V usage is TRBV6-6 and J usage is TRBJ2-7, with no clear D. This CDR3 is 12 amino acids long. The germline V gene has CDR1 MNHNY and CDR2 SVGAGI (reference sequence). The CDR3: CASTADPYEQYF. CDR3 sequence (DNA): TGTGCCAGCACTGCTGACCCCTACGAGCAGTATTTC.

This clone was counted a single time. The CDR3 DNA sequence: TGTGCCAGCACCCAGAACACTGAAGCTTTCTTT. Protein product: CASTQNTEAFF. This chain links TRBV7-9 with TRBJ1-1; D not resolved. Germline CDR1 and CDR2: SEHNR and FQNEAQ (reference sequence). The CDR3 length is 11 residues. V dropped 7 bases and J dropped 1 base, with 4 bases sitting between them. Based on the CDR3 plus reference TRBV7-9 and TRBJ1-1, the full variable domain is DTGVSQNPRHKITKRGQNVTFRCDPISEHNRLYWYRQTLGQGPEFLTYFQNEAQLEKSRLLSDRFSAERPKGSFSTLEIQRTEQGDSAMYLCASTQNTEAFFGQGTRLTVV.

This chain links TRBV28 with TRBJ2-7; 10 bases match TRBD1. The germline CDR1 and CDR2 sequences are MDHEN and SYDVKM. Trimming took 6 bases from V and 2 from J; bases not matched to a gene: 10. The CDR3 is made up of 16 amino acids. The CDR3 loop is CASSSGTGEPTYEQYF. The CDR3 nucleotides are TGTGCCAGCAGCTCCGGGACAGGGGAACCTACCTACGAGCAGTACTTC.

V and J are TRBV2 and TRBJ2-5; D is possibly TRBD1 (6 bases). Germline V gene data show CDR1 as SNHLY and CDR2 as FYNNEI. This CDR3 region has 13 residues. V lost 3 bases to trimming and J lost 4 bases, with 9 bases between them. The CDR3 bases are TGTGCCAGCAGTGATGTCAGGGGAGAGACCCAGTACTTC. It specifies CASSDVRGETQYF.

The chain is built from TRBV6-1 and TRBJ2-5; TRBD1 matches 10 bases. CDR1 is MNHNS, CDR2 SASEGT, per germline. The CDR3 has 15 amino acids. The V gene end was trimmed by 3 bases and the J gene end by 5 bases; junction bases not matched to a gene: 6. CDR3 loop: CASSEGQGTGETQYF. The CDR3 DNA is TGTGCCAGCAGTGAGGGACAGGGGACCGGGGAGACCCAGTACTTC.

The chain couples TRBV27 to TRBJ2-1, with 7 nucleotides matching TRBD1. Germline-derived CDR1 and CDR2 are MNHEY and SMNVEV (reference sequence). This CDR3 contains 12 residues. Trimming at V came to 3 bases and at J to 10 bases, leaving 3 bases not matched to a gene. The CDR3 loop is CASSFRTGEQFF. The CDR3 region has the DNA TGTGCCAGCAGTTTTCGGACAGGAGAGCAGTTCTTC.

In the case of this clone: One end of the junction is discordant with germline, which a read error may explain. This sequence joins TRBV20-1 and TRBJ2-7; 8 positions match TRBD2. The germline V gene has CDR1 DFQATT and CDR2 SNEGSKA (reference sequence). The CDR3 runs to 9 residues. The CDR3 region has the DNA TGCAGTGCCTCAGCGGGAGAAAACTTC. This gives the protein CSASAGENF.

This clone was seen only a few times. This rearrangement joins TRBV6-6 to TRBJ1-2, with 10 bases identical to TRBD1. Per germline, CDR1 MNHNY and CDR2 SVGAGI (reference sequence). CDR3 length equals 14 residues. With 6 bases clipped from V and 3 bases from J, the junction kept 4 bases outside the gene matches. CDR3 sequence: CASRGTGVYYGYTF. Here the CDR3 DNA reads TGTGCCAGCAGGGGGACAGGGGTGTACTATGGCTACACCTTC.

The rearrangement links TRBV25-1 to TRBJ1-4; 9 bases are a match to TRBD1. This CDR3 region has 16 residues. Germline V gene data show CDR1 as MGHDK and CDR2 as SYGVNS. V dropped 4 bases and J dropped 3; count of bases not matched to a gene: 6. CDR3 protein: CASSGLWTGANEKLFF. The CDR3 region has the DNA TGTGCCAGCAGTGGTCTATGGACAGGGGCTAATGAAAAACTGTTTTTT.

This clone appeared a single time. The genes are TRBV7-9 and TRBJ2-7; a possible D gene is TRBD2 (5 bases). Germline V gene lookup returns CDR1 SEHNR and CDR2 FQNEAQ (reference sequence). This CDR3 has 17 amino acids. V lost 6 bases and J 0 bases, leaving 21 bases between the germline ends. The CDR3 DNA reads as TGTGCCAGCAGTGTTAGTCGGGCTAGCAAGGTCTCCTACGAGCAGTACTTC. Protein product: CASSVSRASKVSYEQYF. Looking up the rest from reference TRBV7-9 and TRBJ2-7 gives the full variable domain: DTGVSQNPRHKITKRGQNVTFRCDPISEHNRLYWYRQTLGQGPEFLTYFQNEAQLEKSRLLSDRFSAERPKGSFSTLEIQRTEQGDSAMYLCASSVSRASKVSYEQYFGPGTRLTVT.